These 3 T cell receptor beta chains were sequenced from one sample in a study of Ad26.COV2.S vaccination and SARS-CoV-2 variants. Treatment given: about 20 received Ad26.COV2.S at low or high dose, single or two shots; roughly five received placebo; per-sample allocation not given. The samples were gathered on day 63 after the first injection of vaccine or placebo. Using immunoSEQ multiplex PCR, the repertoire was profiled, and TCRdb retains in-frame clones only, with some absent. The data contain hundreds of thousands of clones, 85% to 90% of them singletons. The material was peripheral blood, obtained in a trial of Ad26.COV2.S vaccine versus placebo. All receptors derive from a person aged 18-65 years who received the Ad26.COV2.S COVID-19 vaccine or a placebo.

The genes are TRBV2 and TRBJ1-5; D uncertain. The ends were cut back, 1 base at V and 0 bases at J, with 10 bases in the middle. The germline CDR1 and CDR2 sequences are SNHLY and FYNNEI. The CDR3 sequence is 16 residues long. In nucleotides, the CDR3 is TGTGCCAGCAGTGAAGAGGGTCAGAATAGCAATCAGCCCCAGCATTTT. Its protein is CASSEEGQNSNQPQHF.

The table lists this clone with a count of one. As DNA, the CDR3 is TGTGCCAGCAGTTTTGGGGAGAGCACTGAAGCTTTCTTT. Its translation: CASSFGESTEAFF. This chain uses TRBV27 with TRBJ1-1; D is unclear. Germline loops: CDR1 MNHEY, CDR2 SMNVEV (reference sequence). V was shortened by 3 bases and J by 4 bases, with 9 bases between the two germline ends. The CDR3 contains 13 residues.

The DNA for the CDR3 is TGTGCCAGCAGCTTAGTGCTAGCGGGAGCCGCAGATACGCAGTATTTT. It specifies CASSLVLAGAADTQYF. The chain couples TRBV13 to TRBJ2-3; TRBD2 aligns across 10 bases. Trimming removed 1 base from V and 4 bases from J; junction bases left unmatched: 5. Germline V gene sequence: CDR1 PRHDT, CDR2 FYEKMQ (reference sequence). The CDR3 contains 16 residues.